Listed below are T cell receptor beta chains from one sample, sequenced in a study of blood T cell repertoires in COVID-19. The table came from immunoSEQ multiplex PCR; TCRdb's copy has only in-frame clones and leaves some out. The sample contains some 99,000 clones, about 86% of which appear only once. The sample taken for sequencing was peripheral blood. The source of these receptors is a woman aged 55-75 years in a cohort sampled during active or convalescent COVID-19. The CDR3 runs from the conserved cysteine through the conserved F or W. D genes are given only for firm matches. A clone size is listed for some rows: how often the clone was seen (once, few, many), or a class if it is expanded.

CDR3nt: TGTGCCAGCAGTGTAGAAAAATATCAGCCCCAGCATTTT; CDR3aa: CASSVEKYQPQHF; j_gene: TRBJ1-5; d_gene: -; abundance: -; v_gene: TRBV6-4
CDR3nt: TGTGCCAGCAGCCCTTCCCGTAGAGAGACCCAGTACTTC; CDR3aa: CASSPSRRETQYF; j_gene: TRBJ2-5; d_gene: -; abundance: -; v_gene: TRBV7-2
CDR3nt: TGCAGCGTTGAAGGAGGTGGGTCCGATGGCTACACCTTC; CDR3aa: CSVEGGGSDGYTF; j_gene: TRBJ1-2; d_gene: -; abundance: -; v_gene: TRBV29-1
CDR3nt: TGCGCCAGCAGCAGGGGGGCCGGAGCCCCTAATTCACCCCTCCACTTT; CDR3aa: CASSRGAGAPNSPLHF; j_gene: TRBJ1-6; d_gene: TRBD1; abundance: -; v_gene: TRBV10-2
CDR3nt: TGCAGCGCTCGGGGCGGGAAAACTAGTGGAGGTGAGCAGTTCTTC; CDR3aa: CSARGGKTSGGEQFF; j_gene: TRBJ2-1; d_gene: -; abundance: -; v_gene: TRBV29-1
CDR3nt: TGTGCCAGTAGTATCGCCCGCCGGGGCTACGAGCAGTACTTC; CDR3aa: CASSIARRGYEQYF; j_gene: TRBJ2-7; d_gene: -; abundance: once; v_gene: TRBV19
CDR3nt: TGTGCCAGCAGCTTAGGGGCAGGGGGTCCCTACGAGCAGTACTTC; CDR3aa: CASSLGAGGPYEQYF; j_gene: TRBJ2-7; d_gene: TRBD1; abundance: -; v_gene: TRBV5-5
CDR3nt: TGTGCCAGTCGGCCGACAAGGGGAAGCACAGATACGCAGTATTTT; CDR3aa: CASRPTRGSTDTQYF; j_gene: TRBJ2-3; d_gene: -; abundance: -; v_gene: TRBV7-6
CDR3nt: TGCGCCAGCAGTGAGGCGGTCGGGGGAAGGACTGAAGCTTTCTTT; CDR3aa: CASSEAVGGRTEAFF; j_gene: TRBJ1-1; d_gene: -; abundance: -; v_gene: TRBV10-1
CDR3nt: TGTGCCAGCAGCTTCAGGGATAACTATGGCTACACCTTC; CDR3aa: CASSFRDNYGYTF; j_gene: TRBJ1-2; d_gene: -; abundance: -; v_gene: TRBV11-1
CDR3nt: TGTGCCAGTAGTCTCGGACAGGGGGCGAGATACGAGCAGTACTTC; CDR3aa: CASSLGQGARYEQYF; j_gene: TRBJ2-7; d_gene: TRBD1; abundance: -; v_gene: TRBV19
CDR3nt: TGCGCCAGCAGCTTGGTGGGGCCTAGCACAGATACGCAGTATTTT; CDR3aa: CASSLVGPSTDTQYF; j_gene: TRBJ2-3; d_gene: -; abundance: -; v_gene: TRBV5-1
CDR3nt: TGCGCCAGCAGCTTGGGACAGGTCGGCACCCAGGGAGAGACCCAGTACTTC; CDR3aa: CASSLGQVGTQGETQYF; j_gene: TRBJ2-5; d_gene: -; abundance: -; v_gene: TRBV5-1
CDR3nt: TGTGCCAGCAGCCCCACCACGGGGAACACTGAAGCTTTCTTT; CDR3aa: CASSPTTGNTEAFF; j_gene: TRBJ1-1; d_gene: -; abundance: -; v_gene: TRBV11-2
CDR3nt: TGTGCCAGCAGTCCAAGGACAGGGTCCTACGAGCAGTACTTC; CDR3aa: CASSPRTGSYEQYF; j_gene: TRBJ2-7; d_gene: TRBD1; abundance: -; v_gene: TRBV27
CDR3nt: TGTGCCAGTAGACCGGGGTTACTCAATCAGCCCCAGCATTTT; CDR3aa: CASRPGLLNQPQHF; j_gene: TRBJ1-5; d_gene: -; abundance: -; v_gene: TRBV19
CDR3nt: TGTGCCTGGTCGACAGGGACTAGCAATCAGCCCCAGCATTTT; CDR3aa: CAWSTGTSNQPQHF; j_gene: TRBJ1-5; d_gene: TRBD1; abundance: -; v_gene: TRBV30
CDR3nt: TGTGCCAGCAGTTTGACCAGGGGGAGTACTGAAGCTTTCTTT; CDR3aa: CASSLTRGSTEAFF; j_gene: TRBJ1-1; d_gene: TRBD1; abundance: few; v_gene: TRBV27
CDR3nt: TGTGCCAGCAGCTTGGCAACAGCTGAAGCTTTCTTT; CDR3aa: CASSLATAEAFF; j_gene: TRBJ1-1; d_gene: -; abundance: -; v_gene: TRBV5-4
CDR3nt: TGTGCCAGCAGCCGAACTAGCGGGGGCAGCTCTGGGGCCAACGTCCTGACTTTC; CDR3aa: CASSRTSGGSSGANVLTF; j_gene: TRBJ2-6; d_gene: TRBD2; abundance: -; v_gene: TRBV4-2
CDR3nt: TGTGCCAGTAGTCCCATTGGCGGTCAGCCCCAGCATTTT; CDR3aa: CASSPIGGQPQHF; j_gene: TRBJ1-5; d_gene: -; abundance: -; v_gene: TRBV19
CDR3nt: TGTGCCAGCACCCTAGGACTAGCGGGGAACAATGAGCAGTTCTTC; CDR3aa: CASTLGLAGNNEQFF; j_gene: TRBJ2-1; d_gene: TRBD2; abundance: once; v_gene: TRBV5-4
CDR3nt: TGCGCCAGCTACCCGGGACTAGGCGGGAGCTATGAGCAGTTCTTC; CDR3aa: CASYPGLGGSYEQFF; j_gene: TRBJ2-1; d_gene: TRBD2; abundance: -; v_gene: TRBV10-2
CDR3nt: TGCGCCAGCAGCCAAGGGGGTCTAGCGGGTCAAGAGACCCAGTACTTC; CDR3aa: CASSQGGLAGQETQYF; j_gene: TRBJ2-5; d_gene: TRBD2; abundance: -; v_gene: TRBV4-1
CDR3nt: TGTGCCAGCAGTTTCACTCGGACAGATTATGGCTACACCTTC; CDR3aa: CASSFTRTDYGYTF; j_gene: TRBJ1-2; d_gene: -; abundance: -; v_gene: TRBV28
CDR3nt: TGTGCCAGCACGCCGGGACTAGCGGGCGAGACCCAGTACTTC; CDR3aa: CASTPGLAGETQYF; j_gene: TRBJ2-5; d_gene: TRBD2; abundance: -; v_gene: TRBV6-5
CDR3nt: TGTGCCAGCAGCCCCCGACTAGCGGGGGGGGGAATAGATACGCAGTATTTT; CDR3aa: CASSPRLAGGGIDTQYF; j_gene: TRBJ2-3; d_gene: TRBD2; abundance: -; v_gene: TRBV11-3
CDR3nt: TGTGCCAGCAGCCGGGAGGGACCCACGAGCGGGGTGCCCTATGGCTACACCTTC; CDR3aa: CASSREGPTSGVPYGYTF; j_gene: TRBJ1-2; d_gene: -; abundance: -; v_gene: TRBV3-1/TRBV3-2
CDR3nt: TGTGCCCGGAGGGTGGTGAGAGAAGCTTTCTTT; CDR3aa: CARRVVREAFF; j_gene: TRBJ1-1; d_gene: -; abundance: -; v_gene: TRBV30
CDR3nt: TGTGCCAGCTCACTCGGGAGCTCGAACACCGGGGAGCTGTTTTTT; CDR3aa: CASSLGSSNTGELFF; j_gene: TRBJ2-2; d_gene: -; abundance: once; v_gene: TRBV18
CDR3nt: TGTGCCAGCAGCGGACAGGGTTATGGCTACACCTTC; CDR3aa: CASSGQGYGYTF; j_gene: TRBJ1-2; d_gene: TRBD1; abundance: -; v_gene: TRBV5-4
CDR3nt: TGTGCCAGCTCACCAGACAGGGCCCAGCCCCAGCATTTT; CDR3aa: CASSPDRAQPQHF; j_gene: TRBJ1-5; d_gene: TRBD1; abundance: -; v_gene: TRBV18
CDR3nt: TGTGCCAGCACCCCTGAGGGGGAGGGGACTGAAGCTTTCTTT; CDR3aa: CASTPEGEGTEAFF; j_gene: TRBJ1-1; d_gene: -; abundance: -; v_gene: TRBV2
CDR3nt: TGTGCCAGCAGCATCGGGACTAGCGGGTGGAATGAGCAGTTCTTC; CDR3aa: CASSIGTSGWNEQFF; j_gene: TRBJ2-1; d_gene: TRBD2; abundance: -; v_gene: TRBV7-6